This T cell receptor beta chain was sequenced for a study of blood T cell repertoires in COVID-19. Data came from immunoSEQ multiplex PCR; TCRdb stores just in-frame clones and leaves some out. This sample has hundreds of thousands of clones, with roughly 88% found just once. Individuals drawn from under 30 US areas were roughly 18 to 95 years old. The V end was cut by 1 base, the J end by 1 base, with 10 bases between. CDR1 MNHNS and CDR2 SASEGT come from the germline V gene. This CDR3 comprises 15 residues. The material sequenced was PBMCs or T cells enriched from blood (not recorded which). The sequence was collected from a woman aged 45-65 years with acute COVID-19. The chain has TRBV6-1 and TRBJ1-1; D is ambiguous. The CDR3 bases are TGTGCCAGCAGTGAAGATCCTATTCCGAACACTGAAGCTTTCTTT. It encodes CASSEDPIPNTEAFF.